Listed below are T cell receptor beta chains from one sample, sequenced in a study of cytomegalovirus exposure and HLA in healthy donors. Profiling relied on immunoSEQ multiplex PCR, and the TCRdb table lists in-frame clones only, not all of them. The table lists fewer than 200,000 clones, about 89% of them singletons. The source material was PBMCs. The receptors here all came from a man under 40 in good health and CMV-seropositive. Both conserved end residues are part of each CDR3. The D gene is left open where the match is weak. Expanded clones are given a class, and other clones once, few, many or no size at all.

d_call: -; v_call: TRBV9; j_call: TRBJ2-7; clone_size: -; cdr3_nt: TGTGCCAGCAGCGTGGGGGGGCTCTACGAGCAGTACTTC; cdr3_aa: CASSVGGLYEQYF
d_call: -; v_call: TRBV18; j_call: TRBJ2-3; clone_size: -; cdr3_nt: TGTGCCAGCTCAGAATTGGGGCCGGGCACAGATACGCAGTATTTT; cdr3_aa: CASSELGPGTDTQYF
d_call: TRBD1; v_call: TRBV27; j_call: TRBJ2-4; clone_size: -; cdr3_nt: TGTGCCAGCAGTTTATCCCGGGACAGCAAAAACATTCAGTACTTC; cdr3_aa: CASSLSRDSKNIQYF
d_call: -; v_call: TRBV7-9; j_call: TRBJ2-1; clone_size: -; cdr3_nt: TGTGCCAGCAGCTTAGCCCCCGGTTTCGCGGAGAACTACAATGAGCAGTTCTTC; cdr3_aa: CASSLAPGFAENYNEQFF
d_call: -; v_call: TRBV4-3; j_call: TRBJ1-5; clone_size: -; cdr3_nt: TGCGCCAGCAGCCAAGATCTAGGAGGGTACAATCAGCCCCAGCATTTT; cdr3_aa: CASSQDLGGYNQPQHF
d_call: TRBD2; v_call: TRBV6-4; j_call: TRBJ2-5; clone_size: -; cdr3_nt: TGTGCCAGCAGTGACTTACTCGTTCAAACTAGCGGTTTAGAGACCCAGTACTTC; cdr3_aa: CASSDLLVQTSGLETQYF
d_call: TRBD1; v_call: TRBV5-6; j_call: TRBJ2-5; clone_size: -; cdr3_nt: TGTGCCAGCAGCTTACTTGGGACAGGGGAGGAAGAGACCCAGTACTTC; cdr3_aa: CASSLLGTGEEETQYF
d_call: -; v_call: TRBV7-2; j_call: TRBJ2-1; clone_size: -; cdr3_nt: TGTGCCAGCAGCTCCAGTGGGTGGGGCAATGAGCAGTTCTTC; cdr3_aa: CASSSSGWGNEQFF
d_call: -; v_call: TRBV9; j_call: TRBJ1-4; clone_size: -; cdr3_nt: TGTGCCAGCAGCCCTACGCCTGTGAATGAAAAACTGTTTTTT; cdr3_aa: CASSPTPVNEKLFF
d_call: -; v_call: TRBV6-4; j_call: TRBJ2-5; clone_size: -; cdr3_nt: TGTGCCAGCAGTCCCTCTGGATCCCCCGGTGGGACCCAGTACTTC; cdr3_aa: CASSPSGSPGGTQYF
d_call: -; v_call: TRBV13; j_call: TRBJ2-1; clone_size: -; cdr3_nt: TGTGCCAGCAGCTTAGGCCGAGGGCCCCACGATGAGCAGTTCTTC; cdr3_aa: CASSLGRGPHDEQFF
d_call: -; v_call: TRBV27; j_call: TRBJ2-7; clone_size: -; cdr3_nt: TGTGCCAGCAGTACCCTCTCGGTGGGCTCCCTCTACGAGCAGTACTTC; cdr3_aa: CASSTLSVGSLYEQYF
d_call: -; v_call: TRBV7-2; j_call: TRBJ1-3; clone_size: few; cdr3_nt: TGTGCCAGCAGCTTTTCCGGGACGGCATCTGGAAACACCATATATTTT; cdr3_aa: CASSFSGTASGNTIYF
d_call: -; v_call: TRBV7-7; j_call: TRBJ2-5; clone_size: -; cdr3_nt: TGTGCCAGCAGCTATATAGGGGCAGAACAAGAGACCCAGTACTTC; cdr3_aa: CASSYIGAEQETQYF
d_call: -; v_call: TRBV2; j_call: TRBJ1-1; clone_size: -; cdr3_nt: TGTGCCAGCAGTGAAGTTGGAGGGAAGGGCGAAGCTTTCTTT; cdr3_aa: CASSEVGGKGEAFF
d_call: TRBD2; v_call: TRBV6-5; j_call: TRBJ2-7; clone_size: -; cdr3_nt: TGTGCCAGCAGTTACTTTGGGGGGGGATCCTACGAGCAGTACTTC; cdr3_aa: CASSYFGGGSYEQYF
d_call: TRBD1; v_call: TRBV5-6; j_call: TRBJ1-1; clone_size: -; cdr3_nt: TGTGCCAGCAGCCAGGGGGTAAGAACTGAAGCTTTCTTT; cdr3_aa: CASSQGVRTEAFF
d_call: TRBD1; v_call: TRBV19; j_call: TRBJ2-7; clone_size: -; cdr3_nt: TGTGCCAGTAGTATGGGGACAGGTCCCTACGAGCAGTACTTC; cdr3_aa: CASSMGTGPYEQYF
d_call: -; v_call: TRBV9; j_call: TRBJ1-4; clone_size: once; cdr3_nt: TGTGCCAGCAGCCTCCGGGACGACGACTCTAATGAAAAACTGTTTTTT; cdr3_aa: CASSLRDDDSNEKLFF
d_call: TRBD1; v_call: TRBV5-1; j_call: TRBJ2-1; clone_size: -; cdr3_nt: TGCGCCAGCAGCCGGGACAGGGGGCGGAATGAGCAGTTCTTC; cdr3_aa: CASSRDRGRNEQFF
d_call: -; v_call: TRBV28; j_call: TRBJ2-2; clone_size: -; cdr3_nt: TGTGCCAGCAGTTTAACCCGCCTGACTAAAGTAGCGACCGGGGAGCTGTTTTTT; cdr3_aa: CASSLTRLTKVATGELFF
d_call: -; v_call: TRBV7-9; j_call: TRBJ1-1; clone_size: -; cdr3_nt: TGTGCCAGCAGCGCCTTGACAGTGAACACTGAAGCTTTCTTT; cdr3_aa: CASSALTVNTEAFF
d_call: -; v_call: TRBV27; j_call: TRBJ1-5; clone_size: -; cdr3_nt: TGTGCCAGCAGTTTGGGTACAGACCCTAGCAATCAGCCCCAGCATTTT; cdr3_aa: CASSLGTDPSNQPQHF
d_call: TRBD1; v_call: TRBV7-9; j_call: TRBJ1-2; clone_size: once; cdr3_nt: TGTGCCAGCAGCCCCAGGGGGGCAGAGATTGACTACACCTTC; cdr3_aa: CASSPRGAEIDYTF
d_call: -; v_call: TRBV14; j_call: TRBJ2-3; clone_size: -; cdr3_nt: TGTGCCAGCAGCCGGCGGGTGGGGGCAAGCACAGATACGCAGTATTTT; cdr3_aa: CASSRRVGASTDTQYF
d_call: -; v_call: TRBV19; j_call: TRBJ2-3; clone_size: -; cdr3_nt: TGTGCCAGTAGTACGACAGACAGGAGAGATACGCAGTATTTT; cdr3_aa: CASSTTDRRDTQYF
d_call: TRBD1; v_call: TRBV5-1; j_call: TRBJ2-7; clone_size: -; cdr3_nt: TGCGCCAGCAGCCATGAGGGGAACAGGGGGAGCAACGAGCAGTACTTC; cdr3_aa: CASSHEGNRGSNEQYF
d_call: TRBD1; v_call: TRBV6-5; j_call: TRBJ1-5; clone_size: -; cdr3_nt: TGTGCCAGCAGGTCAGACAGGGGCCCGGACCAGCCCCAGCATTTT; cdr3_aa: CASRSDRGPDQPQHF